This TCR beta chain comes out of a study of shared clonotypes between healthy human individuals. Only in-frame clones appear in the TCRdb table, and some are missing; sequencing was by immunoSEQ multiplex PCR. The sample yields hundreds of thousands of clones, almost 97% seen once. In germline, CDR1 is SEHNR, CDR2 FQNEAQ (reference sequence). There are 13 residues in the CDR3. After removal of 7 bases from V and 5 bases from J, the junction contained 4 bases not matched to a gene. This clonotype was obtained from a young woman in good health. The chain is built from TRBV7-9 and TRBJ2-1, with 8 bases that match TRBD2. The sequenced sample was naive CD4+ T cells sorted from blood. Subset noted: CD45RA+ positively selected. The CDR3 bases are TGTGCCAGCAACCAGCGGGAGAACAATGAGCAGTTCTTC. It is translated as CASNQRENNEQFF.